This T cell receptor beta chain derives from a study of blood T cell repertoires in COVID-19. Original processing notes: Amplifying reference gene primers gave estimates of nucleated cell counts. Assay used: immunoSEQ multiplex PCR; TCRdb lists only in-frame clones, some missing. V and J calls and clone size are as listed in that table; D and trimming were resolved from the DNA. The data show about 320,000 clones, about nine tenths seen once. This clone was seen a handful of times. This CDR3 is built from 14 residues. The V gene's germline CDR1 is LNHDA and CDR2 SQIVND (reference sequence). V dropped 1 base and J dropped 8 bases, with 12 bases sitting between them.

The clonotype originates from a woman aged 30 to 39 with COVID-19, enrolled during active disease. The material sequenced was peripheral blood. This chain joins TRBV19 and TRBJ2-1; possibly TRBD2 for D (6 bases). DNA of the CDR3: TGTGCCAGTAGTATAGCGAGGAGGGTAGATGAGCAGTTCTTC. This sequence encodes CASSIARRVDEQFF.